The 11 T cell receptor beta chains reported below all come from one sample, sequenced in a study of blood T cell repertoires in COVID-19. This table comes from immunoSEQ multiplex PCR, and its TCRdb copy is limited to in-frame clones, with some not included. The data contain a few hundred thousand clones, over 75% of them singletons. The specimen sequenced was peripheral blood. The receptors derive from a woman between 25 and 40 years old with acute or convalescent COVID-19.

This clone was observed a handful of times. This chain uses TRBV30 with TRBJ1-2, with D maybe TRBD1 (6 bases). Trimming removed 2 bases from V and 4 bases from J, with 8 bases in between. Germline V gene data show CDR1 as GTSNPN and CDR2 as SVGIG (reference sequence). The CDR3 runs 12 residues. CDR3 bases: TGTGCCTGGAGTCGACAGGTCTATGGCTACACCTTC. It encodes CAWSRQVYGYTF.

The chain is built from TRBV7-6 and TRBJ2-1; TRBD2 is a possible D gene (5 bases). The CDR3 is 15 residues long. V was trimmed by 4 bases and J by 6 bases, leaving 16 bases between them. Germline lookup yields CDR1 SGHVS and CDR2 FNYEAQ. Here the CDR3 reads CASSSRRPLGNEQFF. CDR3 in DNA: TGTGCCAGCAGCTCAAGGAGGCCCTTGGGCAATGAGCAGTTCTTC. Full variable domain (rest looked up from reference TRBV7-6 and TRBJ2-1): GAGVSQSPRYKVTKRGQDVALRCDPISGHVSLYWYRQALGQGPEFLTYFNYEAQQDKSGLPNDRFSAERPEGSISTLTIQRTEQRDSAMYRCASSSRRPLGNEQFFGPGTRLTVL.

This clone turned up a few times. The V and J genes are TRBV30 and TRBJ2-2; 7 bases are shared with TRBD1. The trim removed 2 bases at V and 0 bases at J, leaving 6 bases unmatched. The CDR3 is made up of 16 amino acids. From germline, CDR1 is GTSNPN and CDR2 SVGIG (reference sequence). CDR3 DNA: TGTGCCTGGAGTTTAACCGGGACAGCGAACACCGGGGAGCTGTTTTTT. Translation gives CAWSLTGTANTGELFF. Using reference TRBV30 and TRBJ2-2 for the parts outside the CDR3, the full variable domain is SQTIHQWPATLVQPVGSPLSLECTVEGTSNPNLYWYRQAAGRGLQLLFYSVGIGQISSEVPQNLSASRPQDRQFILSSKKLLLSDSGFYLCAWSLTGTANTGELFFGEGSRLTVL.

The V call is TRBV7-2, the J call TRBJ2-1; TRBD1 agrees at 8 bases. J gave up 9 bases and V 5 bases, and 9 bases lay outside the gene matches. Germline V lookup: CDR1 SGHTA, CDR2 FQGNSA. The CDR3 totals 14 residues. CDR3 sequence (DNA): TGTGCCAGCAGCCTGGACAGGGTCAAAGGTGAGCAGTTCTTC. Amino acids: CASSLDRVKGEQFF.

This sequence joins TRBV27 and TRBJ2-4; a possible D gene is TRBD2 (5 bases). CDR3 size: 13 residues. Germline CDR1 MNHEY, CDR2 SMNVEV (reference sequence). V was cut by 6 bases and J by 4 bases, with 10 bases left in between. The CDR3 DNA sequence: TGTGCCAGCAGCCCCAGAGGGAAAAACATTCAGTACTTC. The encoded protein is CASSPRGKNIQYF.

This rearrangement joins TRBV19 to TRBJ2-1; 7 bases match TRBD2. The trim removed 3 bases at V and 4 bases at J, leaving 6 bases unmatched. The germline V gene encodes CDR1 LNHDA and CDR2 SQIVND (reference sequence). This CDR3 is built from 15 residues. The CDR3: CASSMALALYNEQFF. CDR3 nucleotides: TGTGCCAGTAGTATGGCACTAGCGTTATACAATGAGCAGTTCTTC.

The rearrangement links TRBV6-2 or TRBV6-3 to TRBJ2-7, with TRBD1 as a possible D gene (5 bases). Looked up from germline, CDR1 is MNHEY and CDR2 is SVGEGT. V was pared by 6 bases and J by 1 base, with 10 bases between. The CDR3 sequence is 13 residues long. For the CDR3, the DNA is TGTGCCAGCAGCGTAACAGGTTCCTACGAGCAGTACTTC. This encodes CASSVTGSYEQYF.

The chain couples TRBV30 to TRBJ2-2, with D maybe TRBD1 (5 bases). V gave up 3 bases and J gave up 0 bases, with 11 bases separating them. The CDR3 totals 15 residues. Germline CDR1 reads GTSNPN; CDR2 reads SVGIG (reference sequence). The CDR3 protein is CAWRRQPSNTGELFF. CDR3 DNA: TGTGCCTGGAGAAGACAGCCATCGAACACCGGGGAGCTGTTTTTT.

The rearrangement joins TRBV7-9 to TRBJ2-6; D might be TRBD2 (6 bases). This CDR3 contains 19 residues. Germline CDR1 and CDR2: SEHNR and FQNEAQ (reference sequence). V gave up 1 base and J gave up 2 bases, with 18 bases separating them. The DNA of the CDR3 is TGTGCCAGCAGCTTAGTAGGAGGACTACAGGAAACTGGGGCCAACGTCCTGACTTTC. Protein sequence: CASSLVGGLQETGANVLTF.

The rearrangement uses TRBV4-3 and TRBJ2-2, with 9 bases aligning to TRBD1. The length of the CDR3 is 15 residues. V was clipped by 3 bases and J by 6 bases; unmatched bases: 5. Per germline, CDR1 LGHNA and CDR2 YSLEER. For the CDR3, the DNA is TGCGCCAGCAGCCAGGACAGGGGCGCGGCCGGGGAGCTGTTTTTT. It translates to CASSQDRGAAGELFF.

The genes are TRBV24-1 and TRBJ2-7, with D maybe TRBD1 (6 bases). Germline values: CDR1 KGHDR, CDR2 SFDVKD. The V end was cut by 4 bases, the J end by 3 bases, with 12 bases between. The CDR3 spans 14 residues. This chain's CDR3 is CATSDTKQGYEQYF. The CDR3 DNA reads TGTGCCACCAGTGACACTAAACAGGGCTACGAGCAGTACTTC.